These T cell receptor beta chains were read from a single sample in a study of T-cell memory formation after mild COVID-19. One entry per CDR3 protein results from TCRdb running MiXCR on the 5' RACE reads. The table records about 410,000 distinct CDR3 sequences, roughly a quarter of them present only once. Sequencing was performed on PBMCs or a T cell subset sorted from them (not recorded which). The receptors were gathered from an adult woman who had mild COVID-19 (a few samples of this study predate the infection). Cell type and time point are not known. The CDR3 runs from the conserved cysteine through the conserved F or W. D genes are given only for firm matches. Only part of the rows carry a size: once, few, many, or a class if the clone is expanded.

j_gene: TRBJ2-3
d_gene: .
v_gene: TRBV7-8
abundance: few
CDR3aa: CASSLAPILGGGFADTQYF
CDR3nt: TGTGCCAGCAGCTTAGCGCCTATACTGGGAGGGGGCTTCGCAGATACGCAGTATTTT

j_gene: TRBJ1-1
d_gene: .
v_gene: TRBV7-9
abundance: many
CDR3aa: CASSLYRTENTEAFF
CDR3nt: TGTGCCAGCAGCTTATACCGGACAGAGAACACTGAAGCTTTCTTT

j_gene: TRBJ2-1
d_gene: .
v_gene: TRBV6-5
abundance: .
CDR3aa: CASSYSSLGMKFF
CDR3nt: TGTGCCAGCAGTTACTCTTCTTTGGGGATGAAGTTCTTC

j_gene: TRBJ2-5
d_gene: TRBD1
v_gene: TRBV7-2
abundance: few
CDR3aa: CASSTRQGTETQYF
CDR3nt: TGTGCCAGCAGCACCCGACAGGGAACAGAGACCCAGTACTTC

j_gene: TRBJ1-5
d_gene: .
v_gene: TRBV30
abundance: .
CDR3aa: CAWSAGEGSLRQPQHF
CDR3nt: TGTGCCTGGAGTGCCGGGGAAGGGAGCCTTAGGCAGCCCCAGCATTTT

j_gene: TRBJ2-7
d_gene: .
v_gene: TRBV7-2
abundance: .
CDR3aa: CASSFQTGGSYEQYF
CDR3nt: TGTGCCAGCAGCTTTCAGACAGGCGGGTCCTACGAGCAGTACTTC

j_gene: TRBJ2-1
d_gene: .
v_gene: TRBV12-3/TRBV12-4
abundance: .
CDR3aa: CASSLKGRVGEQFF
CDR3nt: TGTGCCAGCAGCCTAAAGGGCCGGGTTGGTGAGCAGTTCTTC

j_gene: TRBJ2-7
d_gene: TRBD2
v_gene: TRBV7-9
abundance: few
CDR3aa: CASSLGLAPYEQYF
CDR3nt: TGTGCCAGCAGCTTGGGACTAGCGCCCTACGAGCAGTACTTC

j_gene: TRBJ2-7
d_gene: .
v_gene: TRBV20-1
abundance: few
CDR3aa: CSANIVYEQYF
CDR3nt: TGCAGTGCTAACATAGTCTACGAGCAGTACTTC

j_gene: TRBJ2-7
d_gene: TRBD1
v_gene: TRBV7-9
abundance: .
CDR3aa: CASSFDRGNSYEQYF
CDR3nt: TGTGCCAGCAGCTTCGACAGGGGGAACTCCTACGAGCAGTACTTC

j_gene: TRBJ2-5
d_gene: .
v_gene: TRBV3-1
abundance: few
CDR3aa: CASSQDLKTQYF
CDR3nt: TGTGCCAGCAGCCAAGATCTAAAGACCCAGTACTTC

j_gene: TRBJ2-6
d_gene: .
v_gene: TRBV7-9
abundance: .
CDR3aa: CASSSHGQGLLSGANVLTF
CDR3nt: TGTGCCAGCAGCTCCCACGGGCAGGGGTTACTCTCTGGGGCCAACGTCCTGACTTTC

j_gene: TRBJ1-1
d_gene: .
v_gene: TRBV9
abundance: .
CDR3aa: CASSVEPRDGDTEAFF
CDR3nt: TGTGCCAGCAGCGTAGAGCCAAGGGACGGGGACACTGAAGCTTTCTTT

j_gene: TRBJ2-1
d_gene: .
v_gene: TRBV6-5
abundance: .
CDR3aa: CASSTGGNNEQFF
CDR3nt: TGTGCCAGCAGTACGGGTGGCAACAATGAGCAGTTCTTC

j_gene: TRBJ2-5
d_gene: .
v_gene: TRBV29-1
abundance: few
CDR3aa: CSLWAETQYF
CDR3nt: TGCAGCCTCTGGGCCGAGACCCAGTACTTC

j_gene: TRBJ2-3
d_gene: .
v_gene: TRBV20-1
abundance: .
CDR3aa: CSAFRGASTTDTQYF
CDR3nt: TGCAGTGCCTTCCGGGGGGCCTCGACAACAGATACGCAGTATTTT

j_gene: TRBJ2-7
d_gene: .
v_gene: TRBV29-1
abundance: .
CDR3aa: CSVSPGVYERYF
CDR3nt: TGCAGCGTTTCACCGGGGGTTTACGAGCGGTACTTC

j_gene: TRBJ2-2
d_gene: .
v_gene: TRBV5-1
abundance: .
CDR3aa: CASSGAIVRGSSANTGELFF
CDR3nt: TGCGCCAGCAGCGGCGCTATTGTCAGGGGTTCGAGCGCGAACACCGGGGAGCTGTTTTTT

j_gene: TRBJ2-1
d_gene: .
v_gene: TRBV5-1
abundance: few
CDR3aa: CASSLAAGYNEQFF
CDR3nt: TGCGCCAGCAGCTTGGCTGCGGGATATAATGAGCAGTTCTTC